The clone carrying this TCR beta chain was recorded only once. Its specificity is not known. The V gene's germline CDR1 is MNHEY and CDR2 SVGAGI. The CDR3 extends over 13 amino acids. V was pared by 6 bases and J by 7 bases, with 4 bases of the junction left unmatched. The source of the sample is a study of vaccination effects on CD4 cells after COVID-19. General observations from the study: Clones of infection and vaccine origin contracted markedly late after vaccination.

Sequenced by immunoSEQ multiplex PCR; TCRdb stores in-frame clones only, minus some. The sample has 40,000 to 50,000 clones; under 75% are singletons. Before sequencing, viral peptide pools were used by the ViraFEST assay to expand antigen-specific CD4+ T cells. It was after approximately 11 days of culture that CD4+ T cells were isolated. The study found no prior SARS-CoV-2 infection in the vaccine recipients, who tested negative for nucleocapsid antibodies. This rearrangement joins TRBV6-5 to TRBJ1-5; TRBD1 matches at 9 bases. The material was CD4+ T cells from PBMCs cultured with HCoV-OC43 spike peptides, obtained before COVID-19 vaccination. The subset: HCoV-OC43 spike overlapping peptide pool stimulation. This TCR derives from a human donor who received a COVID-19 vaccine. CDR3 amino acids: CASRGQGRQPQHF. CDR3 nucleotide sequence: TGTGCCAGCAGGGGACAGGGAAGGCAGCCCCAGCATTTT.